The present T cell receptor (beta chain) was sequenced within a study of blood T cell repertoires in COVID-19. Study-level background: Sources were T cells, B-cell-depleted T cells, or PBMCs; the material itself was cDNA or gDNA.

There are 15 residues in the CDR3. Per germline, CDR1 MGHRA and CDR2 YSYEKL. V lost 4 bases, J lost 5 bases, and 10 bases stayed unmatched. Under the authors' procedure: Estimation of nucleated cell counts relied on the amplification of reference gene primers. Data came from immunoSEQ multiplex PCR; TCRdb stores just in-frame clones and leaves some out. V and J calls and clone size follow that table, whereas D and trimming were derived from the DNA. The sample contains about 43,000 clones, over 70% of which appear only once. The sequence was obtained from a woman aged 55 to 70 with acute or convalescent COVID-19. This rearrangement joins TRBV4-1 to TRBJ2-7, with TRBD2 identical over 8 bases. Sequenced: peripheral blood. This chain's CDR3 is CASSPGLGLVNEQYF. The CDR3 DNA sequence: TGCGCCAGCAGCCCCGGGCTGGGACTAGTTAACGAGCAGTACTTC.